This T cell receptor (beta chain) was identified in a study of shared clonotypes between healthy human individuals. Here immunoSEQ multiplex PCR was the method, and the copy in TCRdb shows in-frame clones only, minus some. The sample lists hundreds of thousands of clones, about 95% occurring once. Positive CCR7 selection of CD45RO-negative cells yielded the naive CD8 cells, and terminally differentiated effector memory CD45RA+ cells were excluded. The specimen was naive CD8+ T cells sorted from blood. This sequence originates from a woman in her 30s in good health.

The CDR3 region is CASSLEGFKQPPLQETQYF. CDR3 nucleotides: TGTGCCAGCAGCTTAGAGGGGTTCAAGCAACCCCCACTGCAAGAGACCCAGTACTTC. The chain links TRBV13 to TRBJ2-5, with D perhaps TRBD1 (5 bases). The CDR3 runs to 19 residues. CDR1 and CDR2 from the germline V gene are PRHDT and FYEKMQ (reference sequence). Trimming stripped 1 base from V and 2 bases from J, with 23 bases between.